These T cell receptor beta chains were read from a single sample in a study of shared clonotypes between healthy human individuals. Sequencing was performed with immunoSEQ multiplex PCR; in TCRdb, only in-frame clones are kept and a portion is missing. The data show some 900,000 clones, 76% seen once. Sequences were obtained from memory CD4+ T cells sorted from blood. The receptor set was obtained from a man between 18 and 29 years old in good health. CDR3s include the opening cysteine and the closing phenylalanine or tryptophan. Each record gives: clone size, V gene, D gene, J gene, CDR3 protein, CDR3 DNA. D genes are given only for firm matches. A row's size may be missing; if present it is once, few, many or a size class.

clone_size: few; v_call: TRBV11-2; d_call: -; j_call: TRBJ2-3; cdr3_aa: CASSPGWDTQYF; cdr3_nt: TGTGCCAGCAGCCCGGGTTGGGATACGCAGTATTTT
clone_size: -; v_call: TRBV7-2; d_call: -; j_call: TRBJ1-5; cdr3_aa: CASSLDGTGDQPQHF; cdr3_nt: TGTGCCAGCAGCTTAGATGGTACAGGAGATCAGCCCCAGCATTTT
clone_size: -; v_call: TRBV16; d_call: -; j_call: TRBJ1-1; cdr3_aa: CASSQLSWQNTEAFF; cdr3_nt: TGTGCCAGCAGCCAATTAAGTTGGCAGAACACTGAAGCTTTCTTT
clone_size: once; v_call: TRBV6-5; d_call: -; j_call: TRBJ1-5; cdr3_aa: CASSYSGGDSNQPQHF; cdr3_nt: TGTGCCAGCAGTTACTCTGGGGGGGATAGCAATCAGCCCCAGCATTTT
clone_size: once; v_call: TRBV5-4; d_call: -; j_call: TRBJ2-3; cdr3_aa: CASSRDTDTQYF; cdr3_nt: TGTGCCAGCAGCCGAGACACAGATACGCAGTATTTT
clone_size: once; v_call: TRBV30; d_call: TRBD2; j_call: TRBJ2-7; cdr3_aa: CAWTASGRYEQYF; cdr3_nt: TGTGCTTGGACGGCTAGCGGGAGATACGAGCAGTACTTC
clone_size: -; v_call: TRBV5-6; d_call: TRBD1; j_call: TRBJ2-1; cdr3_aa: CASSAGQGGYNEQFF; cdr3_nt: TGTGCCAGCAGCGCGGGACAGGGGGGGTACAATGAGCAGTTCTTC
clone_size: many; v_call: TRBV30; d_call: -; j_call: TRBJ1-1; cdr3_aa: CAWTGTLAAFF; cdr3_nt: TGTGCCTGGACCGGGACCTTAGCAGCTTTCTTT
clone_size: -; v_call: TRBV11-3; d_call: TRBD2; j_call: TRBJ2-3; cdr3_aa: CASSLGTTPDTQYF; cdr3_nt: TGTGCCAGCAGCTTGGGGACTACCCCAGATACGCAGTATTTT
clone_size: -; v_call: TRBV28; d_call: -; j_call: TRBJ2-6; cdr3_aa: CASSFMASVSSGANVLTF; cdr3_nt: TGTGCCAGCAGTTTCATGGCGAGCGTCAGCTCTGGGGCCAACGTCCTGACTTTC
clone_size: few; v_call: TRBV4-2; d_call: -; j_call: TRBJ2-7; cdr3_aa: CASSQEISTTYEQYF; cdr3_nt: TGTGCCAGCAGCCAAGAAATATCCACCACCTACGAGCAGTACTTC